What follows are 27 T cell receptor beta chains derived from one specimen sequenced in a study of shared clonotypes between healthy human individuals. Sequencing used immunoSEQ multiplex PCR; TCRdb keeps in-frame clones, though not all of them. This table holds some 790,000 clones, around 77% found once. Sequenced input: memory CD4+ T cells sorted from blood. Subset described: CD45RA-negative fraction. These TCRs come from a woman aged 25 to 45 in good health.

Notes on this clone: Possible read error: a much larger clone is one base away. V usage is TRBV7-6 and J usage is TRBJ2-7, with 8 bases aligning to TRBD1. The CDR3 covers 13 residues. The germline CDR1 and CDR2 sequences are SGHVS and FNYEAQ. V was clipped by 3 bases and J by 5 bases; unmatched bases: 3. The CDR3 region has the DNA TGTGCCAGCAGCTTGGACAGGGAGCACGAGCAGTACTTC. Translation: CASSLDREHEQYF.

The rearrangement links TRBV2 to TRBJ2-2; the D is unclear. With 6 bases removed from V and 5 bases from J, the gap between germline ends came to 10 bases. This CDR3 region has 13 residues. Germline V gives CDR1 SNHLY, CDR2 FYNNEI. In nucleotides, the CDR3 is TGTGCCAGCAGGCCAACAGATACCGGGGAGCTGTTTTTT. Its translation is CASRPTDTGELFF. Full variable domain (remainder filled in from reference TRBV2 and TRBJ2-2): EPEVTQTPSHQVTQMGQEVILRCVPISNHLYFYWYRQILGQKVEFLVSFYNNEISEKSEIFDDQFSVERPDGSNFTLKIRSTKLEDSAMYFCASRPTDTGELFFGEGSRLTVL.

The chain uses TRBV6-5 and TRBJ2-7; TRBD2 might be the D (6 bases). V dropped 0 bases and J dropped 4 bases, with 16 bases sitting between them. In germline, CDR1 is MNHEY, CDR2 SVGAGI. CDR3 length equals 16 residues. The CDR3 DNA follows: TGTGCCAGCAGTTACTCTCCGCGCAGCAGCGGGTACGAGCAGTACTTC. Translated: CASSYSPRSSGYEQYF.

This sequence joins TRBV25-1 and TRBJ2-3, with TRBD2 matching over 11 bases. The CDR3 is 16 residues long. Germline V gives CDR1 MGHDK, CDR2 SYGVNS. The V gene end was trimmed by 2 bases and the J gene end by 4 bases; junction bases not matched to a gene: 5. CDR3 sequence reads: CASSEGTSGSPDTQYF. CDR3 DNA: TGTGCCAGCAGTGAAGGGACTAGCGGCTCCCCAGATACGCAGTATTTT.

This clone was detected a few times. Other DNA sequences in this specimen translate into the identical CDR3. The chain links TRBV6-1 to TRBJ1-5, with D unclear. Germline V CDR1 and CDR2: MNHNS, SASEGT. V was cut by 8 bases and J by 4 bases, with 15 bases left in between. The CDR3 is 14 amino acids. The CDR3 loop reads CASRDPGGNQPQHF. As DNA, the CDR3 is TGTGCCAGCCGGGATCCGGGAGGGAATCAGCCCCAGCATTTT.

This clone was observed once. The V and J genes are TRBV28 and TRBJ1-4, with TRBD1 matching over 7 bases. Germline V gene lookup returns CDR1 MDHEN and CDR2 SYDVKM. Trimming removed 6 bases from V and 7 bases from J; junction bases left unmatched: 14. The CDR3 runs to 16 residues. CDR3 nucleotide sequence: TGTGCCAGCAGCCCCAGGGGGATCGACAAGGGTGAAAAACTGTTTTTT. Translation gives CASSPRGIDKGEKLFF. The full variable domain, rest sourced from reference TRBV28 and TRBJ1-4, is DVKVTQSSRYLVKRTGEKVFLECVQDMDHENMFWYRQDPGLGLRLIYFSYDVKMKEKGDIPEGYSVSREKKERFSLILESASTNQTSMYLCASSPRGIDKGEKLFFGSGTQLSVL.

The gene calls are TRBV4-1 and TRBJ2-2, with unresolved D. CDR3 length equals 15 residues. Germline CDR1 and CDR2: MGHRA and YSYEKL. Between the trimmed V and J ends, which lost 2 bases and 5 bases, there was a span of 12 bases. DNA for the CDR3: TGCGCCAGCAGCCAACCGACCCAAGGGACCGGGGAGCTGTTTTTT. Amino acids: CASSQPTQGTGELFF.

The chain has TRBV25-1 and TRBJ2-2; weak D call: TRBD2 (6 bases). V was cut by 1 base and J by 1 base, with 7 bases left in between. Germline CDR1 reads MGHDK; CDR2 reads SYGVNS. CDR3 size: 15 residues. The CDR3 protein is CASSELGLNTGELFF. The CDR3 DNA is TGTGCCAGCAGTGAATTGGGACTGAACACCGGGGAGCTGTTTTTT.

This rearrangement joins TRBV28 to TRBJ2-5; no definite D call. This CDR3 is 13 amino acids long. The V end was cut by 2 bases, the J end by 6 bases, with 10 bases between. Germline CDR1 MDHEN, CDR2 SYDVKM. The CDR3 nucleotides are TGTGCCAGCAGTTTAGGTAGCCCAAAGACCCAGTACTTC. Protein: CASSLGSPKTQYF.

CDR3 amino acids: CASTKGDNYGYTF. The CDR3, as DNA: TGTGCCAGCACGAAAGGGGATAACTATGGCTACACCTTC. The J gene is TRBJ1-2, the V gene TRBV18; D may be TRBD1 (5 bases). Trimming stripped 8 bases from V and 1 base from J, with 11 bases between. CDR3 length equals 13 residues. CDR1 is KGHSH, CDR2 LQKENI, per germline.

The chain couples TRBV27 to TRBJ2-7, with 7 bases that match TRBD2. Germline lookup yields CDR1 MNHEY and CDR2 SMNVEV (reference sequence). The CDR3 is 14 residues long. The ends lost 6 bases at V and 4 bases at J; junction bases unmatched: 9. The CDR3 spells CASRLASLPYEQYF. CDR3 nucleotides: TGTGCCAGCAGACTAGCGTCTTTGCCTTACGAGCAGTACTTC.

The chain couples TRBV6-6 to TRBJ1-4; D remains ambiguous. Trimming stripped 6 bases from V and 8 bases from J, with 16 bases between. Germline V lookup: CDR1 MNHNY, CDR2 SVGAGI (reference sequence). The CDR3 contains 14 residues. The CDR3 region is CASRITPRTEKLFF. CDR3 in DNA: TGTGCCAGCAGGATTACCCCACGGACCGAAAAACTGTTTTTT.

The sample holds a few counts of this clone. The chain has TRBV5-1 and TRBJ2-5; 8 nucleotides align to TRBD2. With 2 bases clipped from V and 3 bases from J, the junction kept 3 bases outside the gene matches. CDR1 is SGHRS and CDR2 is YFSETQ in the germline V gene. The CDR3 is made up of 14 amino acids. The CDR3 loop is CASSLNGREETQYF. DNA for the CDR3: TGCGCCAGCAGCTTAAACGGGAGGGAAGAGACCCAGTACTTC.

V usage is TRBV10-3 and J usage is TRBJ1-4, with D perhaps TRBD1 (6 bases). Germline V gene data show CDR1 as ENHRY and CDR2 as SYGVKD. The V end lost 3 bases, the J end lost 2 bases, and 10 bases lay between the germline ends. The CDR3 loop spans 15 amino acids. CDR3 DNA sequence: TGTGCCATCAGTGACCCCAGGGGTACTAATGAAAAACTGTTTTTT. Translation gives CAISDPRGTNEKLFF.

This chain uses TRBV18 with TRBJ2-7; no clear D. Trimming stripped 2 bases from V and 9 bases from J, with 20 bases between. CDR1 and CDR2 from the germline V gene are KGHSH and LQKENI. This CDR3 has 15 residues. The CDR3: CASSPGVSRLVAQYF. For the CDR3, the DNA is TGTGCCAGCTCACCAGGGGTTTCAAGGCTCGTTGCGCAGTACTTC.

The rearrangement links TRBV9 to TRBJ2-5, with D hard to call. The CDR3 is made up of 14 amino acids. CDR1 is SGDLS, CDR2 YYNGEE, per germline. Trimming stripped 0 bases from V and 0 bases from J, with 6 bases between. This chain's CDR3 is CASSVESYQETQYF. The CDR3 bases are TGTGCCAGCAGCGTAGAAAGTTACCAAGAGACCCAGTACTTC.

This chain connects TRBV6-1 to TRBJ2-5; 10 nucleotides line up with TRBD2. Unmatched junction bases numbered 9, after V lost 4 bases and J lost 4 bases. The CDR3 loop spans 16 amino acids. The germline V gene has CDR1 MNHNS and CDR2 SASEGT. CDR3 nucleotide sequence: TGTGCCAGCAGTGCACTAGCGGGGACAGAGGGAGAGACCCAGTACTTC. Translation gives CASSALAGTEGETQYF.

This clone was recorded a few times. The rearrangement links TRBV10-3 to TRBJ1-5, with 8 bases aligning to TRBD1. From germline, CDR1 is ENHRY and CDR2 SYGVKD. V trimming: 2 bases; J trimming: 1 base; junction bases outside the gene matches: 4. CDR3 length: 16 residues. The CDR3, as DNA: TGTGCCATCAGTGAGCCCGGACAGGGCAGCAATCAGCCCCAGCATTTT. Protein sequence: CAISEPGQGSNQPQHF.

On this clone: Sequence at one end of the junction differs from germline and may be a read error. The chain employs TRBV19 and TRBJ2-7; TRBD2 agrees at 9 bases. This CDR3 has 14 residues. The V gene's germline CDR1 is LNHDA and CDR2 SQIVND (reference sequence). CDR3: CASSSGSRSYEQYF. CDR3 bases: TGTGCCAGCAGTAGCGGGAGTCGCTCCTACGAGCAGTACTTC.

This clone was seen repeatedly, ten times or more. V gene TRBV25-1 combines with J gene TRBJ2-1; 9 nucleotides agree with TRBD2. The CDR3 contains 16 residues. Germline lookup yields CDR1 MGHDK and CDR2 SYGVNS. V shed 4 bases and J 8 bases; nucleotides not matched to a gene: 12. CDR3 DNA sequence: TGTGCCAGCAGTGGAACAGCGGGACTAGCTAAAGATGAGCAGTTCTTC. Translated, it gives CASSGTAGLAKDEQFF.

This chain uses TRBV29-1 with TRBJ2-5; TRBD2 is a possible D gene (7 bases). The V end was cut by 5 bases, the J end by 6 bases, with 16 bases between. This CDR3 has 13 amino acids. Germline loops: CDR1 SQVTM, CDR2 ANQGSEA. The CDR3 spells CSVLGGGGKTQYF. DNA for the CDR3: TGCAGCGTTCTAGGGGGAGGGGGGAAGACCCAGTACTTC. Full variable domain (rest looked up from reference TRBV29-1 and TRBJ2-5): SAVISQKPSRDICQRGTSLTIQCQVDSQVTMMFWYRQQPGQSLTLIATANQGSEATYESGFVIDKFPISRPNLTFSTLTVSNMSPEDSSIYLCSVLGGGGKTQYFGPGTRLLVL.

The table lists this clone with a few counts. The genes are TRBV7-9 and TRBJ1-2; tentatively, D is TRBD1 (5 bases). CDR3 size: 15 residues. The V end was cut by 3 bases, the J end by 6 bases, with 17 bases between. Germline V gene data show CDR1 as SEHNR and CDR2 as FQNEAQ (reference sequence). The CDR3 sequence: CASSFEGAEINGYTF. The CDR3, as DNA: TGTGCCAGCAGCTTTGAAGGGGCGGAGATCAATGGCTACACCTTC.

The CDR3 DNA follows: TGTGCCAGCAGCTTAGTGAGCCTAGCGAACAATGAGCAGTTCTTC. This encodes CASSLVSLANNEQFF. V usage is TRBV7-2 and J usage is TRBJ2-1; D perhaps matches TRBD2 (6 bases). V lost 1 base, J lost 5 bases, and 12 bases lay in between. Looked up from germline, CDR1 is SGHTA and CDR2 is FQGNSA. The CDR3 sequence is 15 residues long.

The chain recombines TRBV28 with TRBJ1-2; D is possibly TRBD1 (5 bases). The CDR3 loop spans 13 amino acids. Germline assignment: CDR1 MDHEN and CDR2 SYDVKM. Trimming left V 2 bases short and J 2 bases short, with 6 bases between. The CDR3 loop is CASSLRQNYGYTF. The CDR3 bases are TGTGCCAGCAGTTTAAGACAGAACTATGGCTACACCTTC.

V and J are TRBV5-1 and TRBJ2-7, with TRBD1 matching over 7 bases. Germline-derived CDR1 and CDR2 are SGHRS and YFSETQ. The CDR3 runs to 15 residues. V lost 1 base and J lost 4; bases outside the gene matches: 8. CDR3 sequence (DNA): TGCGCCAGCAGCTTGAACGTAGGGGGCTGGTACGAGCAGTACTTC. It is translated as CASSLNVGGWYEQYF.

This clone came up many times. The J gene is TRBJ2-7, the V gene TRBV19, with D possibly TRBD2 on 6 matching bases. V lost 7 bases, J lost 2 bases, and 12 bases lay in between. The CDR3 totals 13 residues. Per the germline V gene, CDR1 is LNHDA and CDR2 is SQIVND (reference sequence). Here the CDR3 DNA reads TGTGCCAGTACTGGGACTGGGACCTACGAGCAGTACTTC. This translates into CASTGTGTYEQYF. Combining the CDR3 with reference TRBV19 and TRBJ2-7 gives the whole variable domain DGGITQSPKYLFRKEGQNVTLSCEQNLNHDAMYWYRQDPGQGLRLIYYSQIVNDFQKGDIAEGYSVSREKKESFPLTVTSAQKNPTAFYLCASTGTGTYEQYFGPGTRLTVT.

This clone was seen a handful of times. The CDR3 is CASTPSPRDTDTQYF. CDR3 in DNA: TGTGCCAGCACCCCAAGTCCCCGGGATACAGATACGCAGTATTTT. The V call is TRBV14, the J call TRBJ2-3; D may be TRBD2 (5 bases). Germline-derived CDR1 and CDR2 are SGHDN and FVKESK. This CDR3 is 15 amino acids long. V was cut by 7 bases and J by 3 bases, with 17 bases left in between.